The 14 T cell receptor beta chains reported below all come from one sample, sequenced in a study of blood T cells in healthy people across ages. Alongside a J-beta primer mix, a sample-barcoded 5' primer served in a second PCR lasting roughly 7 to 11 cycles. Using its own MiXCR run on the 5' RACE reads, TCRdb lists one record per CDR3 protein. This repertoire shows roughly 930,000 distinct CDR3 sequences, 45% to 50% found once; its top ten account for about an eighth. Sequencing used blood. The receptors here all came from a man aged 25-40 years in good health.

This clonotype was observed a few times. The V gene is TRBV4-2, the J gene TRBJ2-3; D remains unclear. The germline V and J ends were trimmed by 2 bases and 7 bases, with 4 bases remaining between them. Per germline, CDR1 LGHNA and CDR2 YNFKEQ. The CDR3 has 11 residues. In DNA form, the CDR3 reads TGTGCCAGCAGCCAATCGCATACGCAGTATTTT. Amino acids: CASSQSHTQYF.

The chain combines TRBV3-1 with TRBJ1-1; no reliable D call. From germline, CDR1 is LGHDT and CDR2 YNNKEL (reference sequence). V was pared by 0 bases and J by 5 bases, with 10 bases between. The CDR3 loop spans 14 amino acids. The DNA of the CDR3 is TGTGCCAGCAGCCAAGATTGGGCTTCAACTGAAGCTTTCTTT. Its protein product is CASSQDWASTEAFF.

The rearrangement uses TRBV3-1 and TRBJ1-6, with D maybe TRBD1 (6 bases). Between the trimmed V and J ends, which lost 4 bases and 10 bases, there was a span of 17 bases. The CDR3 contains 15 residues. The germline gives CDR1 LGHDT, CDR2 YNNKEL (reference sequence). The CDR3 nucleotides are TGTGCCAGCAGCCGAGTTGCGGACAGCGGCTCACCCCTCCACTTT. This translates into CASSRVADSGSPLHF.

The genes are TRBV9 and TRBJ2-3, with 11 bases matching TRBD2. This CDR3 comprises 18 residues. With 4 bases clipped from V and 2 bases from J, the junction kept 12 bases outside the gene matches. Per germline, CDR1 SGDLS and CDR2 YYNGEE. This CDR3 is CASSPLGFSGGDTDTQYF. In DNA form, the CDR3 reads TGTGCCAGCAGCCCCCTTGGGTTTAGCGGGGGGGACACAGATACGCAGTATTTT. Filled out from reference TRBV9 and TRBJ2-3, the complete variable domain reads DSGVTQTPKHLITATGQRVTLRCSPRSGDLSVYWYQQSLDQGLQFLIQYYNGEERAKGNILERFSAQQFPDLHSELNLSSLELGDSALYFCASSPLGFSGGDTDTQYFGPGTRLTVL.

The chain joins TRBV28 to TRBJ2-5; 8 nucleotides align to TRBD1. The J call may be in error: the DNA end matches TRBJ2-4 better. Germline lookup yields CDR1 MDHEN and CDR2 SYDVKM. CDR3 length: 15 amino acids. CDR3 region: CASSLGDRAKNIQYF. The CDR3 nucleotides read TGTGCCAGCAGTTTGGGGGACAGGGCCAAAAACATTCAGTACTTC.

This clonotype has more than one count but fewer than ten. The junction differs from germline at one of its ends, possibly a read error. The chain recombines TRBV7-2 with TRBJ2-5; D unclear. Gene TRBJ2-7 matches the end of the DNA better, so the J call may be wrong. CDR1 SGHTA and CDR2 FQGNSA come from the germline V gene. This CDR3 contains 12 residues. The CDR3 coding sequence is TGTGCCAGCAGCTTAGTCTCCCACGAGCAGTACTTC. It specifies CASSLVSHEQYF.

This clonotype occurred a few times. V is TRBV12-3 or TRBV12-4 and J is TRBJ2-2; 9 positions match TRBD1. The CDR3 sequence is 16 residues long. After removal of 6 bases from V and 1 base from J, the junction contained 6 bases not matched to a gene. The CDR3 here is CASSRWTGENTGELFF. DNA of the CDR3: TGTGCCAGCAGCCGCTGGACAGGGGAGAACACCGGGGAGCTGTTTTTT.

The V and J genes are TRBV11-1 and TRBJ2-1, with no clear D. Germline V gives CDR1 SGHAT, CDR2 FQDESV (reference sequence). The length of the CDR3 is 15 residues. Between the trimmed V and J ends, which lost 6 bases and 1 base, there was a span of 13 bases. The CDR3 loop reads CASRPKLESYNEQFF. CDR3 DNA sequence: TGTGCCAGCAGACCTAAATTAGAGTCCTACAATGAGCAGTTCTTC.

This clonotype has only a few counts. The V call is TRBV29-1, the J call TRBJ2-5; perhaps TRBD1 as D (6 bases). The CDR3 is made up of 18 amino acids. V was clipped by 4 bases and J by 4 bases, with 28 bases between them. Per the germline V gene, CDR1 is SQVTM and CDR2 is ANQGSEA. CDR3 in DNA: TGCAGCGTTGTTGGGACGTACCAATCCGGGACAAGGGGAGAGACCCAGTACTTC. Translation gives CSVVGTYQSGTRGETQYF.

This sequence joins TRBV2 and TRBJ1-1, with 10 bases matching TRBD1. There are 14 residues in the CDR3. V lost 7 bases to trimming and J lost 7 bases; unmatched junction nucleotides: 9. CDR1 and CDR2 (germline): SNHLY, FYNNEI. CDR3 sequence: CASTGTGEHFEAFF. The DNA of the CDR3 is TGTGCCAGCACCGGGACAGGGGAACATTTTGAAGCTTTCTTT.

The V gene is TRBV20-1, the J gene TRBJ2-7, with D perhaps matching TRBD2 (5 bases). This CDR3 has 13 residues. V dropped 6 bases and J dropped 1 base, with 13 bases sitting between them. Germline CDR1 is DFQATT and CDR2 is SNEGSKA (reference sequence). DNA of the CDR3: TGCAGTGCCCCGGACCAGCGGTCCTACGAGCAGTACTTC. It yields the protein CSAPDQRSYEQYF.

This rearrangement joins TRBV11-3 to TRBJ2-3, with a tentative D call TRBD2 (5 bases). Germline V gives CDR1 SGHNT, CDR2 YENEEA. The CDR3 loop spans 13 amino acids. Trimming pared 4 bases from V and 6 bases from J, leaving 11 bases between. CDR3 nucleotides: TGTGCCAGCAGCTCGATTCCGGGGGATACGCAGTATTTT. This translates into CASSSIPGDTQYF.

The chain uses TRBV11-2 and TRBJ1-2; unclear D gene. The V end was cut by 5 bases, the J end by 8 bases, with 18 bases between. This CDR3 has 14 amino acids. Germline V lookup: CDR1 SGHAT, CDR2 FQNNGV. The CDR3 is CASSQDALLRGYTF. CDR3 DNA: TGTGCCAGCAGCCAAGACGCCCTCCTTAGAGGCTACACCTTC.

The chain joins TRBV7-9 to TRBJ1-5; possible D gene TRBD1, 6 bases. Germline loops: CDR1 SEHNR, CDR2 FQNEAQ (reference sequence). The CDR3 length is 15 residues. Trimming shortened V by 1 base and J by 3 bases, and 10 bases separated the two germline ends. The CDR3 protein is CASSLGPGVNQPQHF. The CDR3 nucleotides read TGTGCCAGCAGCTTAGGGCCAGGGGTCAATCAGCCCCAGCATTTT.